The next 30 T cell receptor beta chains were all read from a single sample in a study of T cells expressing NK-cell markers (dated by TCRdb to about 2020). Libraries were prepared through 5' RACE. Reads for this sample came from an Illumina HiSeq 2000. The reads, reprocessed by TCRdb, yield one row per CDR3 protein sequence and no DNA. This sample's table lists some 600,000 distinct CDR3 sequences. The top ten constitute less than 4.5% of the sample. The sequenced material came from blood T cells: a sorted CD56 or NKG2C T cell subset, CD4+ or CD8+ T cells, or bulk PBMC T cells (not recorded which). These receptors were taken from a young man in good health. Donor details come from another sample of the same person, matched by shared clones.

The chain employs TRBV6-5 and TRBJ2-1; the TCRdb D gene call, TRBD2, has no DNA to confirm it. This CDR3 region has 19 residues. Germline V gene data show CDR1 as MNHEY and CDR2 as SVGAGI. The CDR3 reads CASSYSNAREAGGYNEQFF.

The chain combines TRBV5-1 with TRBJ2-7; the D call from TCRdb, TRBD1, cannot be confirmed without DNA. From germline, CDR1 is SGHRS and CDR2 YFSETQ. The CDR3 length is 14 residues. This chain's CDR3 is CASSSGTGLHEQYF.

The chain links TRBV7-6 to TRBJ1-1. Germline loops: CDR1 SGHVS, CDR2 FNYEAQ. This CDR3 has 17 amino acids. Here the CDR3 reads CASSLGREQARNTEAFF.

This chain joins TRBV15 and TRBJ1-5. Germline-derived CDR1 and CDR2 are LNHNV and YYDKDF (reference sequence). The CDR3 loop spans 15 amino acids. The CDR3 is CATSRGREGDQPQHF. Complete variable domain (other parts from reference TRBV15 and TRBJ1-5): DAMVIQNPRYQVTQFGKPVTLSCSQTLNHNVMYWYQQKSSQAPKLLFHYYDKDFNNEADTPDNFQSRRPNTSFCFLDIRSPGLGDTAMYLCATSRGREGDQPQHFGDGTRLSIL.

The V and J genes are TRBV20-1 and TRBJ2-5; TCRdb selects TRBD1, and the lack of DNA leaves this call unchecked. Germline V CDR1 and CDR2: DFQATT, SNEGSKA (reference sequence). This CDR3 has 15 residues. The chain's CDR3 is CSARDRRGGRETQYF.

This chain joins TRBV20-1 and TRBJ2-4; TCRdb names TRBD1, which stays unverified in the absence of DNA. Germline CDR1 and CDR2: DFQATT and SNEGSKA (reference sequence). The CDR3 has 17 residues. The chain's CDR3 is CSATPPGALLAKNIQYF.

The V and J genes are TRBV5-1 and TRBJ2-2; TCRdb calls TRBD2, which cannot be checked without DNA. Germline V gene lookup returns CDR1 SGHRS and CDR2 YFSETQ. The CDR3 totals 15 residues. The CDR3 spells CASNVKGLNTGELFF.

This rearrangement joins TRBV12-3 or TRBV12-4 to TRBJ1-1; the TCRdb call, TRBD1, lacks DNA for checking. The CDR3 runs to 16 residues. The CDR3 spells CASSLEVRGVNTEAFF.

The CDR3 here is CAWRIKHDEKLFF. The chain recombines TRBV30 with TRBJ1-4. The CDR3 sequence is 13 residues long. Germline CDR1 reads GTSNPN; CDR2 reads SVGIG (reference sequence). The complete variable domain, with remaining parts taken from reference TRBV30 and TRBJ1-4, reads SQTIHQWPATLVQPVGSPLSLECTVEGTSNPNLYWYRQAAGRGLQLLFYSVGIGQISSEVPQNLSASRPQDRQFILSSKKLLLSDSGFYLCAWRIKHDEKLFFGSGTQLSVL.

The chain carries TRBV28 and TRBJ2-5; the D call from TCRdb, TRBD2, cannot be confirmed without DNA. The germline V gene has CDR1 MDHEN and CDR2 SYDVKM. This CDR3 is 15 amino acids long. Here the CDR3 reads CASSFSGIPGGTQYF. The variable domain in full, with the rest retrieved from reference TRBV28 and TRBJ2-5, is DVKVTQSSRYLVKRTGEKVFLECVQDMDHENMFWYRQDPGLGLRLIYFSYDVKMKEKGDIPEGYSVSREKKERFSLILESASTNQTSMYLCASSFSGIPGGTQYFGPGTRLLVL.

V gene TRBV6-5 combines with J gene TRBJ2-7. Germline V gives CDR1 MNHEY, CDR2 SVGAGI. The CDR3 covers 15 residues. CDR3 sequence reads: CASSYSRVGSYEQYF.

CDR3 sequence: CASSPAWTSLNEQFF. V usage is TRBV27 and J usage is TRBJ2-1; the TCRdb D gene call, TRBD2, has no DNA to confirm it. The CDR3 runs 15 residues. Looked up from germline, CDR1 is MNHEY and CDR2 is SMNVEV (reference sequence).

The chain has TRBV7-9 and TRBJ2-2; with no DNA, the TCRdb D assignment of TRBD2 cannot be verified. CDR1 is SEHNR and CDR2 is FQNEAQ in the germline V gene (reference sequence). CDR3 length: 17 residues. CDR3 in amino acids: CASSPRLAGKNTGELFF. Full variable domain (remainder filled in from reference TRBV7-9 and TRBJ2-2): DTGVSQNPRHKITKRGQNVTFRCDPISEHNRLYWYRQTLGQGPEFLTYFQNEAQLEKSRLLSDRFSAERPKGSFSTLEIQRTEQGDSAMYLCASSPRLAGKNTGELFFGEGSRLTVL.

The chain joins TRBV11-1 to TRBJ2-5; the D gene TCRdb calls, TRBD2, cannot be checked with no DNA. Germline CDR1 is SGHAT and CDR2 is FQDESV (reference sequence). This CDR3 contains 19 residues. The CDR3 here is CASSFPQREDHQLQETQYF.

The V gene is TRBV7-9, the J gene TRBJ2-1; TCRdb picks TRBD1, but there is no DNA to check that call. Germline CDR1 and CDR2: SEHNR and FQNEAQ (reference sequence). The CDR3 is 17 residues long. CDR3: CASSSRNRGTMHNEQFF.

The genes are TRBV27 and TRBJ2-6; as DNA is missing, the TRBD1 call by TCRdb cannot be tested. CDR1 is MNHEY, CDR2 SMNVEV, per germline (reference sequence). The CDR3 has 16 amino acids. CDR3 loop: CASRTMGGSGANVLTF.

V gene TRBV7-8 combines with J gene TRBJ2-7; as DNA is missing, the TRBD2 call by TCRdb cannot be tested. The CDR3 consists of 17 residues. Germline V gene lookup returns CDR1 SGHVS and CDR2 FQNEAQ. The CDR3 sequence is CASSGRTSGSLSYEQYF. The complete variable domain, with remaining parts taken from reference TRBV7-8 and TRBJ2-7, reads GAGVSQSPRYKVAKRGQDVALRCDPISGHVSLFWYQQALGQGPEFLTYFQNEAQLDKSGLPSDRFFAERPEGSVSTLKIQRTQQEDSAVYLCASSGRTSGSLSYEQYFGPGTRLTVT.

The chain is built from TRBV21-1 and TRBJ2-7. TRBV21-1 represents a pseudogene. The CDR3 has 14 amino acids. The CDR3 sequence is CASSKEWISYEQYF.

The rearrangement joins TRBV27 to TRBJ2-1; the D gene TCRdb calls, TRBD2, cannot be checked with no DNA. The germline gives CDR1 MNHEY, CDR2 SMNVEV (reference sequence). The CDR3 covers 17 residues. CDR3: CASSSLGSGRLEGEQFF.

The chain employs TRBV20-1 and TRBJ1-4; lacking DNA, the TRBD1 call made by TCRdb goes unchecked. CDR1 DFQATT and CDR2 SNEGSKA come from the germline V gene (reference sequence). The CDR3 extends over 13 amino acids. The CDR3 loop is CSAAQGAHEKLFF.

The chain has TRBV6-1 and TRBJ1-2; the D call from TCRdb, TRBD1, cannot be confirmed without DNA. This CDR3 spans 15 amino acids. CDR1 MNHNS and CDR2 SASEGT come from the germline V gene. The CDR3 sequence: CASSGSGVSIRAYTF.

The chain is built from TRBV11-2 and TRBJ2-7. The length of the CDR3 is 14 residues. The germline CDR1 and CDR2 sequences are SGHAT and FQNNGV. The CDR3 sequence is CASSLDLVVYEQYF.

The CDR3 loop is CSASPIGGRFSDTQYF. The chain is built from TRBV20-1 and TRBJ2-3; TCRdb's D call, TRBD2, is unchecked because there is no DNA. This CDR3 has 16 amino acids. The germline CDR1 and CDR2 sequences are DFQATT and SNEGSKA (reference sequence).

The chain has TRBV5-5 and TRBJ1-1. CDR3 length: 16 residues. Germline-derived CDR1 and CDR2 are SGHKS and YYEKEE (reference sequence). The chain's CDR3 is CASSLKDLLPNTEAFF. The complete variable domain, with remaining parts taken from reference TRBV5-5 and TRBJ1-1, reads DAGVTQSPTHLIKTRGQQVTLRCSPISGHKSVSWYQQVLGQGPQFIFQYYEKEERGRGNFPDRFSARQFPNYSSELNVNALLLGDSALYLCASSLKDLLPNTEAFFGQGTRLTVV.

The rearrangement joins TRBV7-6 to TRBJ2-7; TCRdb's D call, TRBD1, is unchecked because there is no DNA. CDR3 length equals 15 residues. CDR1 and CDR2 from the germline V gene are SGHVS and FNYEAQ. CDR3 amino acids: CASSPGTGETYEQYF.

The gene calls are TRBV12-3 or TRBV12-4 and TRBJ2-5; TCRdb returns TRBD2, unconfirmable since there is no DNA. The CDR3 is 14 residues long. The CDR3 sequence: CASSMRTVQETQYF.

The rearrangement joins TRBV5-1 to TRBJ2-1. CDR1 and CDR2 from the germline V gene are SGHRS and YFSETQ. CDR3 length equals 15 residues. The CDR3 here is CASSLAEPSYNEQFF. The whole variable domain, filled in from reference TRBV5-1 and TRBJ2-1, reads KAGVTQTPRYLIKTRGQQVTLSCSPISGHRSVSWYQQTPGQGLQFLFEYFSETQRNKGNFPGRFSGRQFSNSRSEMNVSTLELGDSALYLCASSLAEPSYNEQFFGPGTRLTVL.

This chain joins TRBV7-2 and TRBJ2-1; TCRdb's assignment of TRBD1 cannot be checked, as there is no DNA. CDR3 length: 14 amino acids. CDR1 is SGHTA, CDR2 FQGNSA, per germline. CDR3 amino acids: CASSLERWGNEQFF. Complete variable domain (other parts from reference TRBV7-2 and TRBJ2-1): GAGVSQSPSNKVTEKGKDVELRCDPISGHTALYWYRQSLGQGLEFLIYFQGNSAPDKSGLPSDRFSAERTGGSVSTLTIQRTQQEDSAVYLCASSLERWGNEQFFGPGTRLTVL.

The chain carries TRBV20-1 and TRBJ2-5. From germline, CDR1 is DFQATT and CDR2 SNEGSKA (reference sequence). The CDR3 contains 13 residues. CDR3 amino acids: CSARDGSLKTQYF.

The V call is TRBV30, the J call TRBJ1-4; TCRdb names TRBD1, which stays unverified in the absence of DNA. This CDR3 is 14 amino acids long. The germline V gene has CDR1 GTSNPN and CDR2 SVGIG (reference sequence). The CDR3 sequence: CAWSDSGPNEKLFF.